These 16 T cell receptor beta chains originate from one sample sequenced in a study of regulatory T cells in long-lasting Graves disease. Arm-PCR of CDR3 regions and iRepertoire HTBI primers were the basis on which TCR beta libraries were built. TCRdb passed the multiplex PCR reads through MiXCR, listing each CDR3 protein once. The data show about 460,000 distinct CDR3 sequences, approximately 22% seen once. As for time point: persistent/refractory GD, antithyroid drugs over 5 years with positive TRAb. There was RNA extracted from PBMCs, and the TCR library was made from it. The source was peripheral blood mononuclear cells (PBMCs), collected when the disease was refractory, from a patient treated with antithyroid drugs. All receptors come from a female donor with Graves disease.

In this sample, this clonotype turned up many times. The rearrangement uses TRBV6-2 or TRBV6-3 and TRBJ1-1; no clear D. Between the trimmed V and J ends, which lost 10 bases and 9 bases, there was a span of 24 bases. The CDR3 contains 14 residues. In germline, CDR1 is MNHEY, CDR2 SVGEGT. The CDR3 DNA sequence: TGTGCCACGGTCCCCCTCCGCGGTAAAGAACAAGCTTTCTTT. This sequence encodes CATVPLRGKEQAFF.

The genes are TRBV3-1 and TRBJ1-2, with TRBD1 identical over 9 bases. CDR1 is LGHDT and CDR2 is YNNKEL in the germline V gene (reference sequence). The V gene end was trimmed by 1 base and the J gene end by 8 bases; junction bases not matched to a gene: 8. CDR3 length: 15 amino acids. In DNA, the CDR3 is TGTGCCAGCAGCCAAGCCGGGACAGGGAGCAACGGCTACACCTTC. The encoded protein is CASSQAGTGSNGYTF.

This chain joins TRBV30 and TRBJ1-5; D is possibly TRBD1 (6 bases). CDR1 is GTSNPN, CDR2 SVGIG, per germline (reference sequence). The CDR3 sequence is 13 residues long. Trimming removed 5 bases at V and 7 bases at J, with 15 bases between. The CDR3 region has the DNA TGTGCCTGGGGTTGGGGGGGCGGACAGCCCCAGCATTTT. Translated: CAWGWGGGQPQHF. The whole variable domain, filled in from reference TRBV30 and TRBJ1-5, reads SQTIHQWPATLVQPVGSPLSLECTVEGTSNPNLYWYRQAAGRGLQLLFYSVGIGQISSEVPQNLSASRPQDRQFILSSKKLLLSDSGFYLCAWGWGGGQPQHFGDGTRLSIL.

This CDR3 reads CSASLVKMRQGIVEAFF. In DNA form, the CDR3 reads TGCAGTGCTAGTTTGGTCAAGATGAGACAGGGGATAGTTGAAGCTTTCTTT. This chain connects TRBV20-1 to TRBJ1-1; 8 bases are shared with TRBD1. CDR3 length equals 17 residues. Trimming removed 3 bases from V and 7 bases from J; junction bases left unmatched: 19. Germline CDR1 reads DFQATT; CDR2 reads SNEGSKA (reference sequence).

This clonotype has ten or more counts. The rearrangement joins TRBV5-8 to TRBJ1-1, with a weak D call TRBD1 (6 bases). Deletions cut 4 bases from V and 0 bases from J, with 10 bases between. Germline values: CDR1 SGHTS, CDR2 YDEGEE. This CDR3 is built from 14 residues. CDR3 sequence (DNA): TGTGCCAGCAGCAGGGGACACCTGAACACTGAAGCTTTCTTT. Translation gives CASSRGHLNTEAFF.

This clonotype occurred many times. The rearrangement links TRBV5-5 to TRBJ1-2, with a possible D match to TRBD1 (5 bases). Trimming cost V 4 bases and J 2 bases, with 18 bases left between them. This CDR3 comprises 16 residues. CDR1 and CDR2 (germline): SGHKS, YYEKEE (reference sequence). CDR3: CASSPGPGLLNYGYTF. The CDR3 nucleotides are TGTGCCAGCAGCCCCGGCCCGGGACTCCTAAACTATGGCTACACCTTC.

This clonotype was observed at least ten times. The chain uses TRBV9 and TRBJ1-6, with D unresolved. Trimming left V 0 bases short and J 9 bases short, with 16 bases between. Germline V gene sequence: CDR1 SGDLS, CDR2 YYNGEE. CDR3 length: 16 amino acids. The CDR3 nucleotides are TGTGCCAGCAGCGTAGGTCCGGACCTCAAATCTTCACCCCTCCACTTT. Encoded protein: CASSVGPDLKSSPLHF. The entire variable domain, with the rest obtained from reference TRBV9 and TRBJ1-6, is as follows: DSGVTQTPKHLITATGQRVTLRCSPRSGDLSVYWYQQSLDQGLQFLIQYYNGEERAKGNILERFSAQQFPDLHSELNLSSLELGDSALYFCASSVGPDLKSSPLHFGNGTRLTVT.

The table lists this clonotype with many counts. The gene calls are TRBV7-2 and TRBJ1-2; D is uncertain. Trimming left V 0 bases short and J 3 bases short, with 5 bases between. The V gene's germline CDR1 is SGHTA and CDR2 FQGNSA. This CDR3 contains 13 residues. This chain's CDR3 is CASSLARDYGYTF. CDR3 in DNA: TGTGCCAGCAGCTTAGCAAGGGACTATGGCTACACCTTC.

This clonotype was seen a handful of times. V and J are TRBV20-1 and TRBJ1-2; 9 bases are a match to TRBD1. There are 13 residues in the CDR3. The germline CDR1 and CDR2 sequences are DFQATT and SNEGSKA (reference sequence). J lost 8 bases, V lost 3 bases, and 7 bases had no gene match. CDR3 sequence reads: CSARDRGQWGYTF. The CDR3 bases are TGCAGTGCTAGGGACAGGGGACAGTGGGGCTACACCTTC.

CDR3 in amino acids: CSVITAGVLEQFF. The CDR3 DNA reads TGCAGCGTTATTACCGCGGGAGTTCTCGAGCAGTTCTTC. The chain couples TRBV29-1 to TRBJ2-1; 7 positions agree with TRBD2. The CDR3 has 13 amino acids. The junction had 11 bases not matched to a gene; V was cut back by 5 bases and J by 10 bases. Germline V lookup: CDR1 SQVTM, CDR2 ANQGSEA.

This clonotype was recorded at least ten times. The chain recombines TRBV12-3 or TRBV12-4 with TRBJ1-2; D gene unclear. The CDR3 runs to 14 residues. Trimming stripped 4 bases from V and 7 bases from J, with 16 bases between. CDR3 amino acids: CASSSLWAGSGYTF. The DNA of the CDR3 is TGTGCCAGCAGTTCTCTCTGGGCAGGCAGTGGCTACACCTTC.

This clonotype turned up a few times. The chain employs TRBV19 and TRBJ1-5; TRBD1 might be the D (5 bases). The V gene lost 4 bases and the J gene lost 6 bases, with 16 bases spanning the gap. This CDR3 comprises 15 residues. Germline CDR1 reads LNHDA; CDR2 reads SQIVND (reference sequence). In nucleotides, the CDR3 is TGTGCCAGTAGTAGCGAAGGGGTCGGCACTCAGCCCCAGCATTTT. This translates into CASSSEGVGTQPQHF.

The table lists this clonotype with a few counts. This chain connects TRBV6-1 to TRBJ1-2, with a possible D match to TRBD1 (5 bases). The V gene's germline CDR1 is MNHNS and CDR2 SASEGT. Deletions cut 5 bases from V and 5 bases from J, with 18 bases between. CDR3 size: 15 residues. The CDR3 loop is CASSQPGAMPYGYTF. CDR3 in DNA: TGTGCCAGCAGTCAACCCGGGGCCATGCCATATGGCTACACCTTC.

This chain uses TRBV28 with TRBJ2-7, with 7 bases fitting TRBD1. Trimming removed 7 bases from V and 2 bases from J; junction bases left unmatched: 14. In germline, CDR1 is MDHEN, CDR2 SYDVKM. This CDR3 has 16 amino acids. The CDR3 coding sequence is TGTGCCAGCAAACTAAGGGGCGGAACAGGGGCCTACGAGCAGTACTTC. It is translated as CASKLRGGTGAYEQYF.

This clonotype was observed a handful of times. The rearrangement joins TRBV2 to TRBJ2-5; D possibly matches TRBD1 or TRBD2 (6 bases each). The CDR3 consists of 15 residues. CDR1 and CDR2 from the germline V gene are SNHLY and FYNNEI. V lost 7 bases and J lost 2, with 17 bases in between. In nucleotides, the CDR3 is TGTGCCAGCACCATACAGGGAGGACCTCAAGAGACCCAGTACTTC. It encodes CASTIQGGPQETQYF. Together with reference TRBV2 and TRBJ2-5, the CDR3 gives the full variable domain: EPEVTQTPSHQVTQMGQEVILRCVPISNHLYFYWYRQILGQKVEFLVSFYNNEISEKSEIFDDQFSVERPDGSNFTLKIRSTKLEDSAMYFCASTIQGGPQETQYFGPGTRLLVL.

The count of this clonotype is one. The rearrangement uses TRBV19 and TRBJ2-7; the match to TRBD2 covers 8 bases. Per germline, CDR1 LNHDA and CDR2 SQIVND (reference sequence). The CDR3 contains 15 residues. Trimming cost V 5 bases and J 2 bases; bases outside gene matches: 8. For the CDR3, the DNA is TGTGCCAGTAGTCGATTAGCGGGGCCCGCCTACGAGCAGTACTTC. It translates to CASSRLAGPAYEQYF.